This T cell receptor beta chain came from a study of T cell changes during pregnancy in multiple sclerosis. Measured with immunoSEQ multiplex PCR; TCRdb has only the in-frame clones, and not every one. In the table there are 30,000 to 45,000 clones, around 92% of which are singletons. The CDR3 has 15 amino acids. Germline V gene data show CDR1 as SGHRS and CDR2 as YFSETQ. V shed 1 base and J shed 6 bases, with 13 bases lying between them. The receptor was isolated from a female donor with multiple sclerosis, enrolled in a pregnancy study. The specimen was PBMCs (not recorded whether the cells were cultured). V is TRBV5-1 and J is TRBJ1-4; weak D call: TRBD1 (5 bases). For the CDR3, the DNA is TGCGCCAGCAGCTTGTCTGTGGGGGGGGATGAAAAACTGTTTTTT. It translates to CASSLSVGGDEKLFF.